Listed below are T cell receptor beta chains from one sample, sequenced in a study of blood T cell repertoires in COVID-19. The assay was immunoSEQ multiplex PCR, and TCRdb's table has in-frame clones only and misses some. The table has about 93,000 clones, 70% to 80% seen once. The sequencing sample was made of peripheral blood. These receptors were obtained from a human donor in a cohort sampled during active COVID-19. Both conserved end residues are part of each CDR3. The order of the fields is clone size, J gene, V gene, CDR3 length, D gene, CDR3 DNA, CDR3 protein. A D gene is named only where the DNA matches it firmly. Clone size is given for some rows only: seen once, a few or many times, or a class if the clone is expanded.

>-|TRBJ2-7|TRBV19|15|TRBD2
TGTGCCAGTAGTCAAGCGGGGGGAATTTCCTACGAGCAGTACTTC
CASSQAGGISYEQYF
>-|TRBJ1-3|TRBV18|19|TRBD1
TGTGCCAGCTCACCACAGGGACAGAGGGTACCTTACTCTGGAAACACCATATATTTT
CASSPQGQRVPYSGNTIYF
>-|TRBJ2-7|TRBV28|13|-
TGTGCCAGCAGTTTATTGACACTGGGCGAGCAGTACTTC
CASSLLTLGEQYF
>once|TRBJ2-7|TRBV12-3/TRBV12-4|13|-
TGTGCCAGCAGTCCCCATCGAGGGGGCGAGCAGTACTTC
CASSPHRGGEQYF
>-|TRBJ1-5|TRBV7-2|19|TRBD1
TGTGCCAGCACCGCGGCCGGGCAGGGGGGACTTTGGAGCAATCAGCCCCAGCATTTT
CASTAAGQGGLWSNQPQHF
>-|TRBJ2-2|TRBV7-9|14|-
TGTGCCAGCAGCGCCTTAGCCCGCACCGGGGAGCTGTTTTTT
CASSALARTGELFF
>once|TRBJ2-7|TRBV11-2|14|TRBD1
TGTGCCAGCAGCTTAATTGGACAGGGCTACGAGCAGTACTTC
CASSLIGQGYEQYF
>-|TRBJ1-5|TRBV4-1|16|TRBD1
TGCGCCAGCAGCCCGGGACAGATAATTAGCAATCAGCCCCAGCATTTT
CASSPGQIISNQPQHF
>-|TRBJ1-6|TRBV6-5|15|TRBD1
TGTGCCAGCAGTTACGGACAGGGCAAGGGTTCACCCCTCCACTTT
CASSYGQGKGSPLHF
>-|TRBJ1-1|TRBV28|14|-
TGTGCCAGCAGTTTATGGTCCCGGAACACTGAAGCTTTCTTT
CASSLWSRNTEAFF
>-|TRBJ1-1|TRBV5-7|11|TRBD1
TGTGCCAGCAGTTGGGACAGCGAAGCTTTCTTT
CASSWDSEAFF
>-|TRBJ2-4|TRBV15|16|-
TGTGCCACCAGCTTGGGAACCAGGGTGGACAAAAACATTCAGTACTTC
CATSLGTRVDKNIQYF
>-|TRBJ2-1|TRBV5-1|15|-
TGCGCCAGCAGCTTGGAAGGGGCCTCTTACAATGAGCAGTTCTTC
CASSLEGASYNEQFF
>-|TRBJ1-1|TRBV2|13|-
TGTGCCAGCAGTGGAACAGCAAACACTGAAGCTTTCTTT
CASSGTANTEAFF
>-|TRBJ2-2|TRBV28|14|-
TGTGCCAGCGGTCAGGGAGGGAACACCGGGGAGCTGTTTTTT
CASGQGGNTGELFF
>-|TRBJ2-1|TRBV5-8|16|TRBD2
TGTGCCAGCACTTCGTGGGGACTAGCGCGAAGCGATGAGCAGTTCTTC
CASTSWGLARSDEQFF
>-|TRBJ1-1|TRBV9|14|-
TGTGCCAGCAGCGTACATCCCCAGGGAGGTGAAGCTTTCTTT
CASSVHPQGGEAFF
>-|TRBJ2-5|TRBV3-1/TRBV3-2|12|-
TGTGCCAGCAGCCAAGTATCGGAGACCCAGTACTTC
CASSQVSETQYF
>-|TRBJ1-1|TRBV10-3|11|-
TGTGCCATCAGCCAGAACACTGAAGCTTTCTTT
CAISQNTEAFF
>-|TRBJ1-2|TRBV7-2|13|-
TGTGCCAGCAGCTTACCGGGGGTCTATGGCTACACCTTC
CASSLPGVYGYTF
>-|TRBJ1-5|TRBV6-6|14|-
TGTGCCAGCAGCGATACAGCCTCCAATCAGCCCCAGCATTTT
CASSDTASNQPQHF
>-|TRBJ1-6|TRBV6-1|13|-
TGTGCCAGCAGTGAAGGGAGTTATTCACCCCTCCACTTT
CASSEGSYSPLHF
>-|TRBJ1-2|TRBV2|11|-
TGTGCCACGAATGGAGACTATGGCTACACCTTC
CATNGDYGYTF
>-|TRBJ2-6|TRBV3-1/TRBV3-2|18|TRBD1
TGTGCCAGCAGCCAGAAAGGACAGGGACGGGCTGGGGCCAACGTCCTGACTTTC
CASSQKGQGRAGANVLTF
>-|TRBJ2-7|TRBV28|13|TRBD1
TGTGCCAGCAGTTTAGTCAGGGGGTACGAGCAGTACTTC
CASSLVRGYEQYF
>once|TRBJ2-1|TRBV24-1|16|-
TGTGCCACCAGTGATCCAAGGTCCGGAGGAGCCAATGAGCAGTTCTTC
CATSDPRSGGANEQFF
>-|TRBJ2-1|TRBV7-8|15|-
TGTGCCAGCAGCCTTCCACCGGGATTCGAAGGTGAGCAGTTCTTC
CASSLPPGFEGEQFF
>few|TRBJ1-2|TRBV5-1|15|-
TGCGCCAGCAGCTTGCCCCCTGGGGGGGGACGAGGCTACACCTTC
CASSLPPGGGRGYTF
>-|TRBJ1-2|TRBV5-1|13|-
TGCGCCAGCAGCTTAGACACTCACTATGGCTACACCTTC
CASSLDTHYGYTF
>-|TRBJ1-2|TRBV14|16|TRBD1
TGTGCCAGCAGCCAAGATCTGGGACAGGGGGCGACCGGCTACACCTTC
CASSQDLGQGATGYTF
>-|TRBJ1-2|TRBV5-1|16|TRBD1
TGCGCCAGCAGCTTGACCCCGCAGGGGGCGAGCTATGGCTACACCTTC
CASSLTPQGASYGYTF
>-|TRBJ2-1|TRBV5-4|15|TRBD2
TGTGCCAGCAGCTTTAGCGGGATCGTGCTGAATGAGCAGTTCTTC
CASSFSGIVLNEQFF
>-|TRBJ2-1|TRBV5-6|18|TRBD2
TGTGCCAGCAGCAAGAGAACCCCACTAGCGGGGGGCTACAATGAGCAGTTCTTC
CASSKRTPLAGGYNEQFF
>-|TRBJ1-5|TRBV28|14|-
TGTGCCAGCATCCCTGGGAGAGTCGCTCAGCCCCAGCATTTT
CASIPGRVAQPQHF
>-|TRBJ2-2|TRBV3-1/TRBV3-2|14|-
TGTGCCAGCAGCCACCGGGAGAACACCGGGGAGCTGTTTTTT
CASSHRENTGELFF
>once|TRBJ1-2|TRBV14|15|-
TGTGCCAGCAGCCCCGGGACGACAGGTGCCATTGGCTACACCTTC
CASSPGTTGAIGYTF
>-|TRBJ1-1|TRBV28|17|-
TGTGCCAGCTCAACCCCAGCAGTTTCCGGACGGGGCACTGAAGCTTTCTTT
CASSTPAVSGRGTEAFF
>-|TRBJ1-5|TRBV19|17|TRBD1
TGTGCCAGTAGTCGCCTTACAGGGGATCTAAGCAATCAGCCCCAGCATTTT
CASSRLTGDLSNQPQHF
>-|TRBJ2-1|TRBV28|14|TRBD2
TGTGCCAGCAGCCGCGGGGGGTACTACAATGAGCAGTTCTTC
CASSRGGYYNEQFF
>-|TRBJ1-5|TRBV2|14|-
TGTGCCAGCAGTTCGCCTATGGGCAATCAGCCCCAGCATTTT
CASSSPMGNQPQHF
>-|TRBJ2-1|TRBV9|13|-
TGTGCCAGCGGGCCGGGGGTCCGCAATGAGCAGTTCTTC
CASGPGVRNEQFF
>-|TRBJ2-2|TRBV5-4|15|TRBD2
TGTGCCAGCAGCTTTAGCGGGAGGGTCACCGGGGAGCTGTTTTTT
CASSFSGRVTGELFF
>-|TRBJ1-3|TRBV2|18|TRBD1
TGTGCCAGCAGGGGACAGCGGTCGCCCTCAAGCTCTGGAAACACCATATATTTT
CASRGQRSPSSSGNTIYF
>-|TRBJ2-7|TRBV4-1|13|-
TGCGCCAGCAGCCTGATGGGGAGCCACGAGCAGTACTTC
CASSLMGSHEQYF
>-|TRBJ2-5|TRBV3-1/TRBV3-2|15|TRBD2
TGTGCCAGCAGCCTAAGTGAGCGGGGGTATAAGACCCAGTACTTC
CASSLSERGYKTQYF
>-|TRBJ2-1|TRBV7-9|14|TRBD2
TGTGCCAGCAGGATAGCGGGGACCAACAATGAGCAGTTCTTC
CASRIAGTNNEQFF
>-|TRBJ2-7|TRBV6-5|16|-
TGTGCCAGCAGTTACTCGGCGGCGCGGAGCACCTACGAGCAGTACTTC
CASSYSAARSTYEQYF
>once|TRBJ1-5|TRBV20-1|11|-
TGCAGTGCTAGAGGTCAGGGATCCCAGCATTTT
CSARGQGSQHF
>-|TRBJ1-2|TRBV28|12|-
TGTGCCAGCAGTTTCGGCGGGTATGGCTACACCTTC
CASSFGGYGYTF
>-|TRBJ2-5|TRBV7-9|14|TRBD2
TGTGCCAGCAGCCCCCCGGGGGGGCTGGAGACCCAGTACTTC
CASSPPGGLETQYF
>-|TRBJ2-1|TRBV9|15|TRBD2
TGTGCCAGCAGCTATTGGACTAGCGGAGGTGATGAGCAGTTCTTC
CASSYWTSGGDEQFF
>-|TRBJ2-4|TRBV19|15|-
TGTGCCAGTAGTATATTTATCCTAGCCAAAAACATTCAGTACTTC
CASSIFILAKNIQYF
>-|TRBJ2-1|TRBV9|16|-
TGTGCCAGCAGCGTAGACGGAGGGGGAGGGTACAATGAGCAGTTCTTC
CASSVDGGGGYNEQFF
>once|TRBJ1-5|TRBV6-5|14|-
TGTGCCAGCAGTCCTGACTTCTCCGGGCAGCCCCAGCATTTT
CASSPDFSGQPQHF
>-|TRBJ1-1|TRBV2|14|-
TGTGCCAGCACCCGGGACACTTTCAACACTGAAGCTTTCTTT
CASTRDTFNTEAFF